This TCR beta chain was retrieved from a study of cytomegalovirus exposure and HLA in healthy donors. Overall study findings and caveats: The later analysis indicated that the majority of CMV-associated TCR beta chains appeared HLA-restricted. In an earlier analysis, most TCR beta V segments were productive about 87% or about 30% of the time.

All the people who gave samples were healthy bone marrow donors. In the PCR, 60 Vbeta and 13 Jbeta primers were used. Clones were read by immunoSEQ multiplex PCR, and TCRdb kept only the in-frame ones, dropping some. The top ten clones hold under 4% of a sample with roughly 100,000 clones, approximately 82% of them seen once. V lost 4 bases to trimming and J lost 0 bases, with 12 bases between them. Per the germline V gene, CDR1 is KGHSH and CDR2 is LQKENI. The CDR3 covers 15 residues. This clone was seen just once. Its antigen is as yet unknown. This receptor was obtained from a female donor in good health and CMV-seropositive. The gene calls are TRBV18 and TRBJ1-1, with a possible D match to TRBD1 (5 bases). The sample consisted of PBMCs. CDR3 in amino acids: CASSLLQGMNTEAFF. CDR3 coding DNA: TGTGCCAGCTCACTACTCCAGGGAATGAACACTGAAGCTTTCTTT.